The clone carrying this TCR beta chain was observed a handful of times. These data belong to a study of PD-1 blockade in classical Hodgkin lymphoma. Germline values: CDR1 SGDLS, CDR2 YYNGEE. This CDR3 is 16 amino acids long. V was clipped by 1 base and J by 4 bases, with 15 bases between them. Exposure to brentuximab vedotin varied, and each patient had relapsed following autologous stem cell transplantation. Method: immunoSEQ multiplex PCR; TCRdb's copy keeps in-frame clones and lacks some. The sample contains 24,000 or so clones, roughly 78% of which appear only once. The rearrangement joins TRBV9 to TRBJ1-3, with D perhaps TRBD1 (6 bases). Sequenced here: peripheral blood mononuclear cells (PBMCs), sampled before the second cycle of nivolumab. The TCR sequence derives from a human donor with classical Hodgkin lymphoma. Here the CDR3 DNA reads TGTGCCAGCAGCGTATCCCCCCAGGGGCAAGGAAACACCATATATTTT. As protein: CASSVSPQGQGNTIYF.